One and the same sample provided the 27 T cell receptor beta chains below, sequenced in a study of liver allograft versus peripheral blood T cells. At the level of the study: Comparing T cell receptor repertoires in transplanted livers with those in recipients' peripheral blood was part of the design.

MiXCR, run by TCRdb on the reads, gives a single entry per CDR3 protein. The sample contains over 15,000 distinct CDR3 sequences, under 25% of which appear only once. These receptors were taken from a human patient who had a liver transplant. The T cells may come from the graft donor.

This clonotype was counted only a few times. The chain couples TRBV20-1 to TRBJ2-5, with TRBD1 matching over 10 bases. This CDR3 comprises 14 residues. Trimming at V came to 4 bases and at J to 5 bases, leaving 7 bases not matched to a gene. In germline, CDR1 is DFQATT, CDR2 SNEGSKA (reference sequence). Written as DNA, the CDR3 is TGCAGTGCTACCGGACAGGGGGACATCGAGACCCAGTACTTC. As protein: CSATGQGDIETQYF.

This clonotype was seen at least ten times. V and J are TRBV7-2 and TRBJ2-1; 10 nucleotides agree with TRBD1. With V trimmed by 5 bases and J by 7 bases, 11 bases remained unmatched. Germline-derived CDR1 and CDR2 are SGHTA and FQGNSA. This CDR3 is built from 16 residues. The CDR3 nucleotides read TGTGCCAGCAGCCGTTGGCGGGACAGGGGACCGAATGAGCAGTTCTTC. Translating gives CASSRWRDRGPNEQFF.

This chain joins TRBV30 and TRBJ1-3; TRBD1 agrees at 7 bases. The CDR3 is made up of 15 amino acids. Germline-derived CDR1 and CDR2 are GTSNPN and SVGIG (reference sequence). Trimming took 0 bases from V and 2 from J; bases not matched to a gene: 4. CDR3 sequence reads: CAWSVGTGAGNTIYF. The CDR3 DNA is TGTGCCTGGAGTGTGGGAACAGGGGCTGGAAACACCATATATTTT.

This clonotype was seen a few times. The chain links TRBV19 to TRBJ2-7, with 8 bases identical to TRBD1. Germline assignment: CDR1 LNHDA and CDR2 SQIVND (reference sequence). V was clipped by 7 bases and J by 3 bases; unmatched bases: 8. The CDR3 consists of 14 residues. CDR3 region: CASTPTTGDYEQYF. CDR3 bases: TGTGCCAGTACCCCCACGACAGGGGACTACGAGCAGTACTTC. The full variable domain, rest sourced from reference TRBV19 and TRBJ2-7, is DGGITQSPKYLFRKEGQNVTLSCEQNLNHDAMYWYRQDPGQGLRLIYYSQIVNDFQKGDIAEGYSVSREKKESFPLTVTSAQKNPTAFYLCASTPTTGDYEQYFGPGTRLTVT.

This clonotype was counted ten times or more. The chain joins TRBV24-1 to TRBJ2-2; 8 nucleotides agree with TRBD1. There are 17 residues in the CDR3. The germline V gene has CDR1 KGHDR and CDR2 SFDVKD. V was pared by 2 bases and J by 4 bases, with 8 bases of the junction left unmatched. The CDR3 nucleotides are TGTGCCACCAGTGATTCGCGGAGCAGGGGGCTCACCGGGGAGCTGTTTTTT. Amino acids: CATSDSRSRGLTGELFF.

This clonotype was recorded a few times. CDR3 residues: CASSSPAGASKFF. For the CDR3, the DNA is TGTGCCAGCAGTTCCCCAGCGGGAGCAAGTAAGTTCTTC. V is TRBV7-2 and J is TRBJ2-1; TRBD2 agrees at 8 bases. This CDR3 is built from 13 residues. With V trimmed by 6 bases and J by 14 bases, 12 bases remained unmatched. Germline CDR1 is SGHTA and CDR2 is FQGNSA.

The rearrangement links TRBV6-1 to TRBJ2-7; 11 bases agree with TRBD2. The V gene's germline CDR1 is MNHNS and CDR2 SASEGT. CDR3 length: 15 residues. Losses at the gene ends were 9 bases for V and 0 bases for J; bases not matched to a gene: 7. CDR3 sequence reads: CARVGTSGSSYEQYF. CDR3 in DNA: TGTGCCAGAGTAGGGACTAGCGGAAGCTCCTACGAGCAGTACTTC.

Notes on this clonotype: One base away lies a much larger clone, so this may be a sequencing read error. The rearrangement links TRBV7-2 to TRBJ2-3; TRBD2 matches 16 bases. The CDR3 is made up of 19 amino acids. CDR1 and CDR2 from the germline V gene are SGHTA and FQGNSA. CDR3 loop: CANSPGPGLAGGGADTQYF. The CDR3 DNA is TGTGCCAACAGCCCAGGTCCGGGACTAGCGGGGGGGGGAGCAGATACGCAGTATTTT.

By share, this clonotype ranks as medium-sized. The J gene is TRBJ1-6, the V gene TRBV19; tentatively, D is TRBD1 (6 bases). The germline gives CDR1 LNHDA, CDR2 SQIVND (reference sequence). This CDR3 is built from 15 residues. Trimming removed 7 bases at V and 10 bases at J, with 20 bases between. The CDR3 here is CASTPFGGGGSPLHF. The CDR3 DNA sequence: TGTGCCAGTACGCCCTTCGGGGGAGGGGGATCACCCCTCCACTTT.

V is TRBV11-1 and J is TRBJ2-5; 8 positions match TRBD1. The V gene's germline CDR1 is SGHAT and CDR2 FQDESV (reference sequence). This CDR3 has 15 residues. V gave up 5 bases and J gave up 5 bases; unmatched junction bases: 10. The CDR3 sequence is CASSPRSGGMETQYF. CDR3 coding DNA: TGTGCCAGCAGCCCGAGATCAGGGGGCATGGAGACCCAGTACTTC.

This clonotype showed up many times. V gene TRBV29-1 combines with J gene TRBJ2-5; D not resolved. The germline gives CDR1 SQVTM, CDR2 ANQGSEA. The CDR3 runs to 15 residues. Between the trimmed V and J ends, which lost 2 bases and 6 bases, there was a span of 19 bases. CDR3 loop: CSVEPGFGVRQTQYF. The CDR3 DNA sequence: TGCAGCGTTGAACCCGGGTTTGGGGTTCGGCAGACCCAGTACTTC.

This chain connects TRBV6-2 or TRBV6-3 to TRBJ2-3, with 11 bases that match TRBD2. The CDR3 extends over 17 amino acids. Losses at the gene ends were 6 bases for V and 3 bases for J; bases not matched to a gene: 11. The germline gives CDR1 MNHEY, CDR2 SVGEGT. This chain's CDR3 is CASRYILAGGLTDTQYF. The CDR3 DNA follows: TGTGCCAGCAGGTACATTCTAGCGGGAGGTTTAACAGATACGCAGTATTTT.

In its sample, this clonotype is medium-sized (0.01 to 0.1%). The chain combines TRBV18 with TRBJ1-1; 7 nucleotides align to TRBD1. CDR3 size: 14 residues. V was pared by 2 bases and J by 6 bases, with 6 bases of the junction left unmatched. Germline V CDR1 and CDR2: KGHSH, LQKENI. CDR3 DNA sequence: TGTGCCAGCTCACCAACGGCAGGGGGGCCTGAAGCTTTCTTT. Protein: CASSPTAGGPEAFF.

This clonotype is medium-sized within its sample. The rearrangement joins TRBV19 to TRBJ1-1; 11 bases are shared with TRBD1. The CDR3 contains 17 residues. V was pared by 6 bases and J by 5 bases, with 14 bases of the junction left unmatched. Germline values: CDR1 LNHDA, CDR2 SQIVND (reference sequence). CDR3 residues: CASRSLRTGGHRTEAFF. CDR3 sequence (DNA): TGTGCCAGTAGATCGCTACGGACAGGGGGCCATAGAACTGAAGCTTTCTTT.

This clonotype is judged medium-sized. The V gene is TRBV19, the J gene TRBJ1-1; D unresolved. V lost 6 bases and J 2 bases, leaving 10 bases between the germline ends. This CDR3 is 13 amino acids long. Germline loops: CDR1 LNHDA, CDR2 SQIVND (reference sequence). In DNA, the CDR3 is TGTGCCAGTAGGGTGACACAAAACACTGAAGCTTTCTTT. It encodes CASRVTQNTEAFF.

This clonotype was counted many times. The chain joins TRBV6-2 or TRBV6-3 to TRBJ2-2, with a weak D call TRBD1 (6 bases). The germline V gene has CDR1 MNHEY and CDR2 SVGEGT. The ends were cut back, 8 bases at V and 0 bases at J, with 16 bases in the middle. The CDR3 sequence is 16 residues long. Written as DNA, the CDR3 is TGTGCCAGCCGCCCACCCGGGACAACGAACACCGGGGAGCTGTTTTTT. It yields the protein CASRPPGTTNTGELFF.

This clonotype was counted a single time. The CDR3 loop reads CASSSGPEGNQPQHF. The CDR3 DNA reads as TGTGCCAGCAGTTCCGGACCCGAAGGCAATCAGCCCCAGCATTTT. The V call is TRBV5-4, the J call TRBJ1-5; the D is unclear. The V gene lost 5 bases and the J gene lost 2 bases, with 14 bases spanning the gap. CDR1 is SGHNT, CDR2 YYREEE, per germline (reference sequence). The CDR3 extends over 15 amino acids.

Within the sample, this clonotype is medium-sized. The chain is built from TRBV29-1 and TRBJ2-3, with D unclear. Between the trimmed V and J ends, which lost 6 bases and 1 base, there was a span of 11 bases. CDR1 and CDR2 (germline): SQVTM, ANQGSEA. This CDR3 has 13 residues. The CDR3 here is CSVGYSGTDTQYF. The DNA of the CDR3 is TGCAGCGTGGGTTACAGCGGCACAGATACGCAGTATTTT.

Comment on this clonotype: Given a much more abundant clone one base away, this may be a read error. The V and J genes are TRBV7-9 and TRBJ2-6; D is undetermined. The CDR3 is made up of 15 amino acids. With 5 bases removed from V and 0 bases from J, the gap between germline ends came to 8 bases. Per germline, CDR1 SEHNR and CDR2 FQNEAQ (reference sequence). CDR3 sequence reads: CASSPVASGANVLTF. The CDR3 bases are TGTGCCAGCAGCCCCGTGGCCTCTGGGGCCAACGTCCTGACTTTC.

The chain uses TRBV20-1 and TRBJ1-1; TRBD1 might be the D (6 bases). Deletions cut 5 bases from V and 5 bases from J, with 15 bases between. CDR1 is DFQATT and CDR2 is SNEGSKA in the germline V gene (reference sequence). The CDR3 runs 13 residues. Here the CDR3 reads CSAEKQGLTEAFF. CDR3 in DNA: TGCAGTGCTGAGAAACAGGGATTGACTGAAGCTTTCTTT.

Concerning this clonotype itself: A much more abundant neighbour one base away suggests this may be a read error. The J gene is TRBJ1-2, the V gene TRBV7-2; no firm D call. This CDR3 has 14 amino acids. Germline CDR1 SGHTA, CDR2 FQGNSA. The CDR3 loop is CVSSLALTLGGYTF. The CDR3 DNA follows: TGTGTCAGCAGCTTAGCGCTAACCTTAGGCGGCTACACCTTC.

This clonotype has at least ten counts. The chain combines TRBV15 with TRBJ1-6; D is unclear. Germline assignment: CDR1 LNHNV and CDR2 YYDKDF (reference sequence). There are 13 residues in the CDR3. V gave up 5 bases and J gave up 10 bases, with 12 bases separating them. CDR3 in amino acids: CATSAGPESPLHF. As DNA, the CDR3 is TGTGCCACCAGCGCAGGTCCTGAATCACCCCTCCACTTT. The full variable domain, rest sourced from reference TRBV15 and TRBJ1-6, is DAMVIQNPRYQVTQFGKPVTLSCSQTLNHNVMYWYQQKSSQAPKLLFHYYDKDFNNEADTPDNFQSRRPNTSFCFLDIRSPGLGDTAMYLCATSAGPESPLHFGNGTRLTVT.

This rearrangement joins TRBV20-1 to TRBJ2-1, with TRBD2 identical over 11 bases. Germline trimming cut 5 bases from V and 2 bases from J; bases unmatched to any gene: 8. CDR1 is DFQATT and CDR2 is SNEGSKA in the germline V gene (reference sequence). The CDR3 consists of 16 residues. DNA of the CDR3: TGCAGTGCTGGGGGGGGGACTAGCGGTCCCTACAATGAGCAGTTCTTC. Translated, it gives CSAGGGTSGPYNEQFF.

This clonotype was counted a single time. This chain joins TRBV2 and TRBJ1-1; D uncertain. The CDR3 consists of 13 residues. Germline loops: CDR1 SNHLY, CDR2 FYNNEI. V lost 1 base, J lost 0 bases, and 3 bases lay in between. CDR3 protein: CASSEGMNTEAFF. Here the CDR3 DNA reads TGTGCCAGCAGTGAAGGGATGAACACTGAAGCTTTCTTT.

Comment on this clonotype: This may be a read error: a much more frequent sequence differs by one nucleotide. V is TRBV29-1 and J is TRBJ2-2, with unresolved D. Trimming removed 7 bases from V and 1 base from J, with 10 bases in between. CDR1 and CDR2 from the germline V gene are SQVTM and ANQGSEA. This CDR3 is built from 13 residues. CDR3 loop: CSAIPVNTGELFF. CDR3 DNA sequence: TGCAGCGCCATACCGGTGAACACCGGGGAGCTGTTTTTT.

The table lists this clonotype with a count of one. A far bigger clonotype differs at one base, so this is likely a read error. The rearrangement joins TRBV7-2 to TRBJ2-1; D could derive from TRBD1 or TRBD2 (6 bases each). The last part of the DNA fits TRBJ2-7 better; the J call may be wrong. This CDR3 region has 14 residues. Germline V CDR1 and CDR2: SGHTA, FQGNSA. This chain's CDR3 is CASTKGGPGHEQYF. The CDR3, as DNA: TGTGCCAGCACCAAAGGGGGGCCCGGCCACGAGCAGTACTTC.

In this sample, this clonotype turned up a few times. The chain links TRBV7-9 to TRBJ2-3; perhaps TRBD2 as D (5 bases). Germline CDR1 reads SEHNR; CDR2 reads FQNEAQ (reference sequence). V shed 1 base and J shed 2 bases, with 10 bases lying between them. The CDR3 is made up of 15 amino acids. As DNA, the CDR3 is TGTGCCAGCAGCTTAGACGGGGAGACCACAGATACGCAGTATTTT. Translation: CASSLDGETTDTQYF. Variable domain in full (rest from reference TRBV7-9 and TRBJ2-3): DTGVSQNPRHKITKRGQNVTFRCDPISEHNRLYWYRQTLGQGPEFLTYFQNEAQLEKSRLLSDRFSAERPKGSFSTLEIQRTEQGDSAMYLCASSLDGETTDTQYFGPGTRLTVL.